One and the same sample provided the 11 T cell receptor beta chains below, sequenced in a study of blood T cell repertoires in COVID-19. Sequenced by immunoSEQ multiplex PCR; TCRdb stores in-frame clones only, minus some. The sample lists fewer than 250,000 clones; nearly 90% were seen once. The sample comprised PBMCs or T cells enriched from blood (not recorded which). The receptor set was obtained from a man aged 25-40 years who had been exposed to COVID-19.

The rearrangement uses TRBV4-1 and TRBJ1-6, with D possibly being TRBD1 (5 bases). The CDR3 is made up of 15 amino acids. In germline, CDR1 is MGHRA, CDR2 YSYEKL. V lost 0 bases and J 4 bases, leaving 7 bases between the germline ends. CDR3: CASSQDSGYNSPLHF. The CDR3 DNA follows: TGCGCCAGCAGCCAAGACTCAGGGTATAATTCACCCCTCCACTTT.

The chain recombines TRBV6-5 with TRBJ2-3, with unresolved D. This CDR3 contains 13 residues. Germline CDR1 reads MNHEY; CDR2 reads SVGAGI. The V gene lost 2 bases and the J gene lost 6 bases, with 9 bases spanning the gap. CDR3 loop: CASSYTSGDTQYF. The CDR3 DNA reads as TGTGCCAGCAGTTACACCTCCGGGGATACGCAGTATTTT.

V usage is TRBV6-2 or TRBV6-3 and J usage is TRBJ1-6; the match to TRBD1 covers 8 bases. The trim removed 5 bases at V and 8 bases at J, leaving 11 bases unmatched. CDR3 length equals 16 residues. Germline CDR1 reads MNHEY; CDR2 reads SVGEGT. The CDR3: CASSPRRTGKYSPLHF. DNA of the CDR3: TGTGCCAGCAGTCCCCGCCGGACAGGGAAATATTCACCCCTCCACTTT.

J is TRBJ1-2 and V is TRBV5-1; no reliable D call. The V gene's germline CDR1 is SGHRS and CDR2 YFSETQ. The V and J ends lost 5 bases and 4 bases respectively, with 9 bases between them. The CDR3 has 12 residues. CDR3 nucleotides: TGCGCCAGCAGGAGGGAGGGCTATGGCTACACCTTC. This translates into CASRREGYGYTF.

This chain connects TRBV4-1 to TRBJ2-4; D gene unclear. The V gene's germline CDR1 is MGHRA and CDR2 YSYEKL. The length of the CDR3 is 14 residues. The V end lost 1 base, the J end lost 2 bases, and 6 bases lay between the germline ends. The CDR3 spells CASSQGETKNIQYF. DNA of the CDR3: TGCGCCAGCAGCCAAGGAGAAACCAAAAACATTCAGTACTTC.

V and J are TRBV2 and TRBJ2-3; 9 nucleotides align to TRBD2. The CDR3 is made up of 14 amino acids. Germline loops: CDR1 SNHLY, CDR2 FYNNEI. The junction had 1 base not matched to a gene; V was cut back by 4 bases and J by 2 bases. This CDR3 reads CASSASGATDTQYF. As DNA, the CDR3 is TGTGCCAGCAGTGCTAGCGGGGCCACAGATACGCAGTATTTT.

V gene TRBV7-6 combines with J gene TRBJ1-1; no definite D call. The CDR3 extends over 15 amino acids. The V end was cut by 6 bases, the J end by 0 bases, with 14 bases between. Per the germline V gene, CDR1 is SGHVS and CDR2 is FNYEAQ. CDR3 amino acids: CASSFPPPMNTEAFF. DNA for the CDR3: TGTGCCAGCAGTTTTCCCCCCCCAATGAACACTGAAGCTTTCTTT.

This sequence joins TRBV19 and TRBJ1-1; unclear D gene. This CDR3 spans 12 amino acids. The V gene lost 5 bases and the J gene lost 7 bases, with 11 bases spanning the gap. Germline CDR1 LNHDA, CDR2 SQIVND (reference sequence). The CDR3 protein is CASSYYLSEAFF. The DNA for the CDR3 is TGTGCCAGTAGTTATTATCTCAGTGAAGCTTTCTTT.

This chain joins TRBV7-3 and TRBJ1-1; no definite D call. The V gene's germline CDR1 is SGHTA and CDR2 FQGTGA. This CDR3 is 13 amino acids long. V was clipped by 5 bases and J by 0 bases, with 7 bases between them. This chain's CDR3 is CASSPTLNTEAFF. The CDR3 region has the DNA TGTGCCAGCAGCCCAACACTGAACACTGAAGCTTTCTTT.

In this sample, this clone turned up once. The V gene is TRBV14, the J gene TRBJ1-5; perhaps TRBD1 as D (5 bases). The CDR3 has 21 residues. Trimming cost V 4 bases and J 0 bases, with 28 bases left between them. Germline lookup yields CDR1 SGHDN and CDR2 FVKESK. The CDR3 spells CASSPTDTYGGGVDSNQPQHF. CDR3 sequence (DNA): TGTGCCAGCAGCCCAACAGACACGTATGGGGGGGGTGTGGATAGCAATCAGCCCCAGCATTTT.

The table lists this clone with a few counts. J is TRBJ1-4 and V is TRBV7-9, with 9 bases that match TRBD1. V lost 5 bases, J lost 7 bases, and 8 bases stayed unmatched. Germline values: CDR1 SEHNR, CDR2 FQNEAQ (reference sequence). The CDR3 covers 15 residues. In DNA form, the CDR3 reads TGTGCCAGCAGCCCCCAAACAGGGGGCGGTGAAAAACTGTTTTTT. The encoded protein is CASSPQTGGGEKLFF. The variable domain in full, with the rest retrieved from reference TRBV7-9 and TRBJ1-4, is DTGVSQNPRHKITKRGQNVTFRCDPISEHNRLYWYRQTLGQGPEFLTYFQNEAQLEKSRLLSDRFSAERPKGSFSTLEIQRTEQGDSAMYLCASSPQTGGGEKLFFGSGTQLSVL.